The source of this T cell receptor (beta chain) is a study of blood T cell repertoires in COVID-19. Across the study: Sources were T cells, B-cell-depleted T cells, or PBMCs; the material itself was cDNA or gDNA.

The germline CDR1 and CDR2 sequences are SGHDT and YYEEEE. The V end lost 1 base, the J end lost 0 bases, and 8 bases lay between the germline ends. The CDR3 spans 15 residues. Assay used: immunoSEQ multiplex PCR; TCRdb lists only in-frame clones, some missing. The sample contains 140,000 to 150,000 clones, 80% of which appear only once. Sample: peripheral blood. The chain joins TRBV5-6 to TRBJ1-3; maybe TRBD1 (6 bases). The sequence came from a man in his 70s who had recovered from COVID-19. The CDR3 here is CASSLWTVSGNTIYF. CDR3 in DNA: TGTGCCAGCAGCTTGTGGACAGTCTCTGGAAACACCATATATTTT.